This T cell receptor (beta chain) was retrieved from a study of T cell responses to AZD1222 COVID-19 vaccine. Trimming stripped 5 bases from V and 3 bases from J, with 12 bases between. Germline V gene data show CDR1 as SGHTA and CDR2 as FQGTGA. The CDR3 spans 14 residues. Libraries were prepared by immunoSEQ multiplex PCR; TCRdb keeps only in-frame clonotypes and omits some of them. Here the sample spans more than 150,000 clones, about nine tenths being singletons. The chain combines TRBV7-3 with TRBJ2-3; D is unresolved. This sequence originates from an adult who had recovered from COVID-19. The sequences come from peripheral blood, collected after recovery from COVID-19. The CDR3 sequence is CASSPSSATDTQYF. The DNA for the CDR3 is TGTGCCAGCAGCCCTTCATCCGCGACAGATACGCAGTATTTT.